This passage covers 2 T cell receptor beta chains from one sample sequenced in a study of blood T cell repertoires in COVID-19. Here immunoSEQ multiplex PCR was the method, and the copy in TCRdb shows in-frame clones only, minus some. There are about 200,000 clones in the sample; 84% occur only once, and 6.5% to 9.5% lies in the top ten. The sample consisted of PBMCs or T cells enriched from blood (not recorded which). The receptors come from a man aged 35 to 55 who had recovered from COVID-19.

The rearrangement links TRBV2 to TRBJ1-6; D remains ambiguous. V was pared by 7 bases and J by 10 bases, with 11 bases between. The length of the CDR3 is 12 residues. Germline loops: CDR1 SNHLY, CDR2 FYNNEI. DNA of the CDR3: TGTGCCAGCACCGGAACTAAGTCACCCCTCCACTTT. It specifies CASTGTKSPLHF.

The chain combines TRBV30 with TRBJ2-1; the match to TRBD2 covers 11 bases. This CDR3 contains 15 residues. Germline-derived CDR1 and CDR2 are GTSNPN and SVGIG (reference sequence). V lost 2 bases and J lost 4; bases outside the gene matches: 4. Here the CDR3 DNA reads TGTGCCTGGAGTTTTTTAGCGGGGGGGTACAATGAGCAGTTCTTC. This translates into CAWSFLAGGYNEQFF.